This passage covers 17 T cell receptor beta chains from one sample sequenced in a study of OX40 agonist ivuxolimab in advanced cancers. Generated by immunoSEQ multiplex PCR, the TCRdb table keeps only in-frame clones and is missing some. Of 40,000 to 60,000 clones listed, about 86% are singletons. The sample here was CD4+ or CD8+ T cells sorted from blood, taken in a trial of the OX40 agonist ivuxolimab. These receptors were taken from an adult with an advanced solid tumor such as melanoma, head and neck, liver or kidney cancer.

The chain carries TRBV10-3 and TRBJ1-5; no clear D. Germline CDR1 ENHRY, CDR2 SYGVKD. The CDR3 has 16 amino acids. The ends were cut back, 0 bases at V and 0 bases at J, with 9 bases in the middle. CDR3 sequence reads: CAISESGTASNQPQHF. CDR3 bases: TGTGCCATCAGTGAGTCGGGAACAGCTAGCAATCAGCCCCAGCATTTT.

This clone is medium-sized in the sample. This chain connects TRBV28 to TRBJ2-7, with D perhaps TRBD1 or TRBD2 (8 bases each). The V end was cut by 4 bases, the J end by 4 bases, with 26 bases between. The CDR3 totals 18 residues. CDR1 is MDHEN and CDR2 is SYDVKM in the germline V gene. The CDR3 loop is CASSWQGASSGSRYEQYF. CDR3 bases: TGTGCCAGCAGTTGGCAGGGGGCTTCCAGCGGGAGCAGGTACGAGCAGTACTTC.

The CDR3 spells CATRSGAEQFF. The CDR3 nucleotides read TGTGCCACCCGCTCGGGGGCTGAGCAGTTCTTC. The chain combines TRBV10-3 with TRBJ2-1; D could derive from TRBD1 or TRBD2 (6 bases each). The germline V and J ends were trimmed by 10 bases and 9 bases, with 13 bases remaining between them. CDR1 is ENHRY and CDR2 is SYGVKD in the germline V gene. This CDR3 contains 11 residues.

This chain links TRBV6-6 with TRBJ1-4; the D gene is possibly TRBD1 (5 bases). CDR1 and CDR2 from the germline V gene are MNHNY and SVGAGI (reference sequence). The CDR3 has 13 amino acids. Between the trimmed V and J ends, which lost 3 bases and 8 bases, there was a span of 10 bases. The CDR3 here is CASSYGGLEKLFF. The CDR3 nucleotides read TGTGCCAGCAGTTATGGGGGTTTAGAAAAACTGTTTTTT.

This rearrangement joins TRBV14 to TRBJ1-5, with D perhaps matching TRBD1 (5 bases). The CDR3 is 13 amino acids. V was pared by 3 bases and J by 11 bases, with 14 bases between. Germline V gives CDR1 SGHDN, CDR2 FVKESK. DNA for the CDR3: TGTGCCAGCAGCCATGGCCCCAAGGGGTCCCAGCATTTT. Its protein is CASSHGPKGSQHF. The full variable domain, in which reference TRBV14 and TRBJ1-5 provide the parts outside the CDR3, is EAGVTQFPSHSVIEKGQTVTLRCDPISGHDNLYWYRRVMGKEIKFLLHFVKESKQDESGMPNNRFLAERTGGTYSTLKVQPAELEDSGVYFCASSHGPKGSQHFGDGTRLSIL.

The chain joins TRBV5-4 to TRBJ2-7; D is perhaps TRBD2 (5 bases). The ends were cut back, 1 base at V and 7 bases at J, with 6 bases in the middle. Looked up from germline, CDR1 is SGHNT and CDR2 is YYREEE (reference sequence). This CDR3 comprises 11 residues. The CDR3 loop is CASSLRGEQYF. In DNA form, the CDR3 reads TGTGCCAGCAGCTTGAGAGGGGAGCAGTACTTC.

V gene TRBV14 combines with J gene TRBJ2-7, with TRBD2 matching 10 bases. Unmatched junction bases numbered 10, after V lost 4 bases and J lost 4 bases. This CDR3 region has 16 residues. Per germline, CDR1 SGHDN and CDR2 FVKESK. The CDR3: CASSPGGSGRHYEQYF. The CDR3 DNA is TGTGCCAGCAGCCCTGGTGGTAGCGGGAGGCATTACGAGCAGTACTTC.

The J gene is TRBJ2-5, the V gene TRBV6-1; D is undetermined. Germline CDR1 reads MNHNS; CDR2 reads SASEGT. This CDR3 region has 13 residues. V lost 4 bases and J 4 bases, leaving 10 bases between the germline ends. DNA of the CDR3: TGTGCCAGCAGTGTCGGTAGGTCAGAGACCCAGTACTTC. The encoded protein is CASSVGRSETQYF.

The rearrangement links TRBV14 to TRBJ2-7; 7 bases match TRBD2. CDR3 length: 14 residues. Per the germline V gene, CDR1 is SGHDN and CDR2 is FVKESK. Losses at the gene ends were 4 bases for V and 4 bases for J; bases not matched to a gene: 7. The CDR3 here is CASSRIAGWYEQYF. CDR3 nucleotides: TGTGCCAGCAGCCGAATAGCGGGCTGGTACGAGCAGTACTTC.

This clone was observed once. This rearrangement joins TRBV23-1 to TRBJ2-1; D remains ambiguous. TRBV23-1 is an open reading frame, and its role is uncertain. The V end lost 4 bases, the J end lost 0 bases, and 4 bases lay between the germline ends. CDR3 length: 13 amino acids. Here the CDR3 reads CASSLSSYNEQFF. CDR3 coding DNA: TGCGCCAGCAGTCTTAGCTCCTACAATGAGCAGTTCTTC.

The V gene is TRBV13, the J gene TRBJ2-7; possible D gene TRBD2, 5 bases. CDR3 size: 16 residues. Germline V gene lookup returns CDR1 PRHDT and CDR2 FYEKMQ (reference sequence). With 3 bases removed from V and 5 bases from J, the gap between germline ends came to 20 bases. This CDR3 is CASSLSMGRITDEQYF. For the CDR3, the DNA is TGTGCCAGCAGCTTGTCTATGGGGAGAATCACCGACGAGCAGTACTTC.

J is TRBJ2-1 and V is TRBV9; D perhaps matches TRBD2 (6 bases). The V end was cut by 1 base, the J end by 4 bases, with 12 bases between. From germline, CDR1 is SGDLS and CDR2 YYNGEE. The CDR3 length is 15 residues. CDR3 coding DNA: TGTGCCAGCAGCGTACTAGCGTCCTCGTACAATGAGCAGTTCTTC. It translates to CASSVLASSYNEQFF.

This chain connects TRBV19 to TRBJ2-3; a weak D match, TRBD2 (5 bases). CDR1 LNHDA and CDR2 SQIVND come from the germline V gene (reference sequence). The germline V and J ends were trimmed by 4 bases and 0 bases, with 8 bases remaining between them. The CDR3 has 14 amino acids. The CDR3 nucleotides are TGTGCCAGTAGTAGGAGGAGTAGCACAGATACGCAGTATTTT. Translation: CASSRRSSTDTQYF.

CDR3 protein: CASRPQGSPYEQYF. The CDR3 nucleotides read TGTGCCAGTAGACCACAGGGGTCCCCCTACGAGCAGTACTTC. The chain is built from TRBV19 and TRBJ2-7; TRBD1 aligns across 7 bases. Unmatched junction bases numbered 7, after V lost 6 bases and J lost 2 bases. Germline V lookup: CDR1 LNHDA, CDR2 SQIVND (reference sequence). This CDR3 comprises 14 residues.

This chain uses TRBV5-4 with TRBJ2-3, with a tentative D call TRBD1 (5 bases). V dropped 0 bases and J dropped 5 bases, with 22 bases sitting between them. This CDR3 comprises 18 residues. Germline CDR1 is SGHNT and CDR2 is YYREEE (reference sequence). CDR3 DNA: TGTGCCAGCAGCTTGGGGGGCAGAGCGCTGAAGACAAAAGATACGCAGTATTTT. Amino acid sequence: CASSLGGRALKTKDTQYF.

The rearrangement links TRBV19 to TRBJ2-4; possible D gene TRBD1, 7 bases. The V end lost 5 bases, the J end lost 8 bases, and 19 bases lay between the germline ends. The CDR3 sequence is 15 residues long. The germline V gene encodes CDR1 LNHDA and CDR2 SQIVND (reference sequence). For the CDR3, the DNA is TGTGCCAGTAGTTCCGTAGACAGGGCGGGGTACATTCAGTACTTC. This sequence encodes CASSSVDRAGYIQYF.

This chain uses TRBV15 with TRBJ1-2, with unresolved D. The germline V gene encodes CDR1 LNHNV and CDR2 YYDKDF (reference sequence). Deletions cut 0 bases from V and 7 bases from J, with 6 bases between. This CDR3 has 12 amino acids. The CDR3 sequence is CATSRDMGGYTF. CDR3 nucleotide sequence: TGTGCCACCAGCAGAGATATGGGTGGCTACACCTTC.